One sample yielded the 32 T cell receptor beta chains listed below, sequenced in a study of T cell responses to AZD1222 COVID-19 vaccine. Sequencing was performed with immunoSEQ multiplex PCR; in TCRdb, only in-frame clones are kept and a portion is missing. The sample has over 150,000 clones, approximately 93% seen once. The sample in question was peripheral blood, obtained 28 days after the second AZD1222 dose. These receptors all come from an adult who received the AZD1222 COVID-19 vaccine.

The chain couples TRBV7-2 to TRBJ2-7; the D is unclear. CDR1 is SGHTA, CDR2 FQGNSA, per germline. The CDR3 is 15 residues long. V lost 3 bases to trimming and J lost 4 bases, with 16 bases between them. CDR3 sequence reads: CASSLESIRSYEQYF. The CDR3 DNA sequence: TGTGCCAGCAGCTTGGAATCCATACGCAGTTACGAGCAGTACTTC.

The chain has TRBV20-1 and TRBJ2-5; D remains unclear. V lost 3 bases, J lost 1 base, and 12 bases lay in between. The CDR3 length is 14 residues. Per germline, CDR1 DFQATT and CDR2 SNEGSKA (reference sequence). CDR3 amino acids: CSASPGSRQETQYF. CDR3 in DNA: TGCAGTGCTAGTCCGGGCAGCCGCCAAGAGACCCAGTACTTC.

This chain uses TRBV5-4 with TRBJ2-2; D is possibly TRBD1 (6 bases). CDR1 and CDR2 from the germline V gene are SGHNT and YYREEE (reference sequence). V lost 3 bases and J 3 bases, leaving 12 bases between the germline ends. This CDR3 is built from 15 residues. The CDR3 region is CASSSAGVDTGELFF. As DNA, the CDR3 is TGTGCCAGCAGCTCCGCAGGGGTGGACACCGGGGAGCTGTTTTTT.

This chain joins TRBV2 and TRBJ2-7, with D possibly matching TRBD1 (5 bases). CDR1 SNHLY and CDR2 FYNNEI come from the germline V gene. There are 13 residues in the CDR3. The ends were cut back, 8 bases at V and 4 bases at J, with 15 bases in the middle. The CDR3, as DNA: TGTGCCAGCCAATCTGGGGCGAAGTACGAGCAGTACTTC. Amino acid sequence: CASQSGAKYEQYF.

J is TRBJ1-1 and V is TRBV7-2; 8 positions agree with TRBD1. Germline V gene data show CDR1 as SGHTA and CDR2 as FQGNSA. With V trimmed by 5 bases and J by 0 bases, 5 bases remained unmatched. The CDR3 sequence is 15 residues long. The CDR3: CASSTRQGLNTEAFF. The CDR3 nucleotides read TGTGCCAGCAGCACACGACAGGGGCTGAACACTGAAGCTTTCTTT.

Details on this clone: One end of the junction is discordant with germline, which a read error may explain. This chain links TRBV2 with TRBJ2-1; possible D gene TRBD1, 6 bases. CDR1 and CDR2 from the germline V gene are SNHLY and FYNNEI. This CDR3 contains 16 residues. In nucleotides, the CDR3 is TGTGCCAGCAGTGATCAACTCAGGGGATCCTTCAATGAGCAGTTCTTC. This codes for CASSDQLRGSFNEQFF.

The chain employs TRBV7-3 and TRBJ2-3; D assignment may be TRBD1 or TRBD2 (5 bases each). CDR3 length: 14 amino acids. The germline gives CDR1 SGHTA, CDR2 FQGTGA. Trimming pared 5 bases from V and 2 bases from J, leaving 11 bases between. This CDR3 is CASSILGVTDTQYF. The CDR3 DNA follows: TGTGCCAGCAGCATCCTGGGGGTCACAGATACGCAGTATTTT.

The V gene is TRBV28, the J gene TRBJ2-3, with 12 positions matching TRBD2. Germline V gives CDR1 MDHEN, CDR2 SYDVKM. The V and J ends lost 8 bases and 5 bases, in that order; junction bases with no gene match: 5. The CDR3 extends over 14 amino acids. In DNA, the CDR3 is TGTGCCAGCTCACTAGCGGGGGGTCTAGATACGCAGTATTTT. Amino acids: CASSLAGGLDTQYF.

CDR3 region: CASSIRSGHTQYF. The DNA for the CDR3 is TGTGCCAGCAGCATAAGGTCCGGTCATACGCAGTATTTT. The chain combines TRBV28 with TRBJ2-3; D unresolved. The CDR3 is made up of 13 amino acids. CDR1 and CDR2 from the germline V gene are MDHEN and SYDVKM. Trimming left V 6 bases short and J 7 bases short, with 14 bases between.

The chain is built from TRBV5-1 and TRBJ2-3, with 9 bases identical to TRBD2. V dropped 2 bases and J dropped 5; count of bases not matched to a gene: 6. The germline V gene encodes CDR1 SGHRS and CDR2 YFSETQ. The length of the CDR3 is 15 residues. The chain's CDR3 is CASSFSGGGGDTQYF. CDR3 bases: TGCGCCAGCAGCTTTAGCGGGGGCGGTGGAGATACGCAGTATTTT.

The DNA of the CDR3 is TGTGCCTGGCGGACAGGGGGCGGCTACACCTTC. Its translation: CAWRTGGGYTF. The gene calls are TRBV30 and TRBJ1-2, with 11 bases that match TRBD1. Per germline, CDR1 GTSNPN and CDR2 SVGIG (reference sequence). The CDR3 is 11 residues long. Germline trimming cut 5 bases from V and 8 bases from J; bases unmatched to any gene: 1.

The genes are TRBV7-2 and TRBJ2-7, with TRBD2 matching 8 bases. CDR3 length: 13 amino acids. From germline, CDR1 is SGHTA and CDR2 FQGNSA. V shed 5 bases, J shed 12 bases, and the junction held 12 bases outside the gene matches. CDR3: CASSALPSSGLYF. The CDR3 bases are TGTGCCAGCAGCGCCCTCCCTTCTAGCGGGTTGTACTTC.

The chain carries TRBV7-2 and TRBJ2-6, with D perhaps being TRBD1 or TRBD2 (5 bases each). The length of the CDR3 is 17 residues. V was cut by 7 bases and J by 1 base, with 17 bases left in between. In germline, CDR1 is SGHTA, CDR2 FQGNSA. The CDR3 sequence is CASTRMGERSGANVLTF. Here the CDR3 DNA reads TGTGCCAGCACACGGATGGGGGAGAGGTCTGGGGCCAACGTCCTGACTTTC.

The gene calls are TRBV3-1 (or the pseudogene TRBV3-2) and TRBJ1-3; no definite D call. The CDR3 is made up of 14 amino acids. Germline CDR1 and CDR2: LGHDT and YNNKEL (reference sequence). Trimming stripped 0 bases from V and 1 base from J, with 4 bases between. CDR3: CASSQEGSGNTIYF. For the CDR3, the DNA is TGTGCCAGCAGCCAAGAGGGGTCTGGAAACACCATATATTTT.

This clone has just one count. The rearrangement uses TRBV27 and TRBJ2-7, with 10 bases aligning to TRBD1. The CDR3 length is 14 residues. V shed 7 bases, J shed 4 bases, and the junction held 7 bases outside the gene matches. Germline values: CDR1 MNHEY, CDR2 SMNVEV (reference sequence). CDR3 nucleotides: TGTGCCAGCAAGGGACAGGGGAAAATATACGAGCAGTACTTC. Protein product: CASKGQGKIYEQYF.

The chain uses TRBV4-1 and TRBJ2-2; D gene ambiguous. The CDR3 is 14 residues long. Per germline, CDR1 MGHRA and CDR2 YSYEKL. Trimming cost V 3 bases and J 9 bases, with 14 bases left between them. CDR3 in DNA: TGCGCCAGCAGCCACGACGGACCCGGGCGGGAGCTGTTTTTT. Amino acids: CASSHDGPGRELFF.

The chain couples TRBV19 to TRBJ1-5; tentatively, D is TRBD1 (5 bases). V lost 10 bases and J lost 6, with 28 bases in between. This CDR3 region has 17 residues. CDR1 is LNHDA and CDR2 is SQIVND in the germline V gene (reference sequence). This chain's CDR3 is CATTTGALNVKSQPQHF. The CDR3 nucleotides read TGTGCCACCACGACTGGGGCCCTTAATGTGAAAAGTCAGCCCCAGCATTTT.

The chain links TRBV29-1 to TRBJ1-2; D is possibly TRBD1 (5 bases). Germline V CDR1 and CDR2: SQVTM, ANQGSEA. V shed 4 bases and J shed 6 bases, with 15 bases lying between them. The CDR3 contains 13 residues. The CDR3 region has the DNA TGCAGCGTTGGCCCAGGGTTCACCGATGGCTACACCTTC. Amino acid sequence: CSVGPGFTDGYTF.

The V and J genes are TRBV11-2 and TRBJ2-6, with 10 positions matching TRBD1. The CDR3 loop spans 17 amino acids. With V trimmed by 0 bases and J by 2 bases, 1 base remained unmatched. The V gene's germline CDR1 is SGHAT and CDR2 FQNNGV. CDR3 nucleotides: TGTGCCAGCAGCTTAGACGGGACAGGGGCTGGGGCCAACGTCCTGACTTTC. This gives the protein CASSLDGTGAGANVLTF.

The CDR3 loop is CASSGDRGHSQPQHF. CDR3 nucleotide sequence: TGTGCCAGTAGTGGGGACAGGGGTCATAGTCAGCCCCAGCATTTT. The gene calls are TRBV19 and TRBJ1-5; 10 nucleotides line up with TRBD1. The CDR3 runs to 15 residues. Germline CDR1 reads LNHDA; CDR2 reads SQIVND (reference sequence). V lost 5 bases, J lost 6 bases, and 7 bases stayed unmatched.

DNA of the CDR3: TGTGCCAGTAGTATCTTGGGGACAACTTTCACTGAAGCTTTCTTT. Protein sequence: CASSILGTTFTEAFF. The rearrangement uses TRBV19 and TRBJ1-1, with D possibly being TRBD1 (6 bases). The CDR3 is made up of 15 amino acids. V lost 3 bases to trimming and J lost 4 bases, with 15 bases between them. The germline gives CDR1 LNHDA, CDR2 SQIVND (reference sequence).

The rearrangement links TRBV7-7 to TRBJ2-5; 7 bases are shared with TRBD2. Germline V gene lookup returns CDR1 SSHAT and CDR2 FNYEAQ (reference sequence). V lost 0 bases, J lost 4 bases, and 2 bases stayed unmatched. The CDR3 has 14 residues. This CDR3 reads CASSLAGGLETQYF. The CDR3 nucleotides read TGTGCCAGCAGCTTAGCGGGGGGGTTAGAGACCCAGTACTTC.

This chain links TRBV12-3 or TRBV12-4 with TRBJ2-5; tentatively, D is TRBD2 (6 bases). The CDR3 runs 13 residues. Trimming took off 5 bases at V and 4 bases at J, with 11 bases between the two ends. CDR3 sequence reads: CASSNRDSETQYF. CDR3 DNA: TGTGCCAGCAGTAACCGGGACTCAGAGACCCAGTACTTC.

The V gene is TRBV27, the J gene TRBJ1-4; D possibly corresponds to TRBD1 (5 bases). V shed 8 bases and J shed 7 bases, with 17 bases lying between them. CDR3 size: 14 residues. The germline gives CDR1 MNHEY, CDR2 SMNVEV (reference sequence). The chain's CDR3 is CASGRQMPAEKLFF. The CDR3 DNA reads as TGTGCCAGCGGAAGACAGATGCCAGCTGAAAAACTGTTTTTT.

This chain uses TRBV2 with TRBJ2-5; the D gene is possibly TRBD2 (6 bases). The germline V gene has CDR1 SNHLY and CDR2 FYNNEI. This CDR3 is built from 13 residues. Deletions cut 5 bases from V and 5 bases from J, with 12 bases between. The CDR3 DNA reads as TGTGCCAGCAGTCTGGGACTCGTGGAGACCCAGTACTTC. Residues: CASSLGLVETQYF.

The V gene is TRBV5-1, the J gene TRBJ1-4, with D uncertain. CDR1 is SGHRS and CDR2 is YFSETQ in the germline V gene. The V end lost 0 bases, the J end lost 7 bases, and 13 bases lay between the germline ends. The CDR3 consists of 15 residues. CDR3 in amino acids: CASSLEESLGEKLFF. CDR3 DNA: TGCGCCAGCAGCTTGGAGGAATCTCTGGGTGAAAAACTGTTTTTT.

V is TRBV14 and J is TRBJ1-2, with a possible D match to TRBD1 (6 bases). The V gene lost 4 bases and the J gene lost 4 bases, with 10 bases spanning the gap. The CDR3 loop spans 13 amino acids. In germline, CDR1 is SGHDN, CDR2 FVKESK. The CDR3 DNA reads TGTGCCAGCAGCCCTGGACAGATCTATGGCTACACCTTC. It yields the protein CASSPGQIYGYTF.

The chain is built from TRBV28 and TRBJ1-5; TRBD1 matches at 7 bases. CDR1 is MDHEN and CDR2 is SYDVKM in the germline V gene. J was trimmed by 3 bases and V by 7 bases; bases with no gene match: 9. This CDR3 has 15 amino acids. DNA of the CDR3: TGTGCCAGCACCCAGGGGGGACCGCACAATCAGCCCCAGCATTTT. Encoded protein: CASTQGGPHNQPQHF.

The chain links TRBV3-1 (or the pseudogene TRBV3-2) to TRBJ1-3, with D unclear. Trimming removed 7 bases at V and 0 bases at J, with 7 bases between. The CDR3 extends over 13 amino acids. Germline V CDR1 and CDR2: LGHDT, YNNKEL (reference sequence). CDR3 sequence reads: CASKGLSGNTIYF. The CDR3 nucleotides read TGTGCCAGCAAAGGACTCTCTGGAAACACCATATATTTT.

This rearrangement joins TRBV28 to TRBJ1-4; no clear D gene. Looked up from germline, CDR1 is MDHEN and CDR2 is SYDVKM. There are 14 residues in the CDR3. V dropped 6 bases and J dropped 0 bases, with 8 bases sitting between them. The DNA of the CDR3 is TGTGCCAGCAGACACAGCACAACTAATGAAAAACTGTTTTTT. It translates to CASRHSTTNEKLFF.

The chain has TRBV21-1 and TRBJ1-5; TRBD1, the D gene given by the table, was not confirmed from the DNA. TRBV21-1 is annotated as a pseudogene. This CDR3 contains 16 residues. The CDR3 DNA reads as TGTGCCAGCAGCAAAGAGGACAGGGGAGGGAATCAGCCCCAGCATTTT. It translates to CASSKEDRGGNQPQHF.

The chain employs TRBV15 and TRBJ2-4; D is possibly TRBD2 (7 bases). The CDR3 is 17 amino acids. Germline CDR1 is LNHNV and CDR2 is YYDKDF (reference sequence). V was cut by 0 bases and J by 0 bases, with 12 bases left in between. The CDR3 reads CATSRDRGAIAKNIQYF. CDR3 sequence (DNA): TGTGCCACCAGCAGAGATCGGGGGGCGATAGCCAAAAACATTCAGTACTTC.